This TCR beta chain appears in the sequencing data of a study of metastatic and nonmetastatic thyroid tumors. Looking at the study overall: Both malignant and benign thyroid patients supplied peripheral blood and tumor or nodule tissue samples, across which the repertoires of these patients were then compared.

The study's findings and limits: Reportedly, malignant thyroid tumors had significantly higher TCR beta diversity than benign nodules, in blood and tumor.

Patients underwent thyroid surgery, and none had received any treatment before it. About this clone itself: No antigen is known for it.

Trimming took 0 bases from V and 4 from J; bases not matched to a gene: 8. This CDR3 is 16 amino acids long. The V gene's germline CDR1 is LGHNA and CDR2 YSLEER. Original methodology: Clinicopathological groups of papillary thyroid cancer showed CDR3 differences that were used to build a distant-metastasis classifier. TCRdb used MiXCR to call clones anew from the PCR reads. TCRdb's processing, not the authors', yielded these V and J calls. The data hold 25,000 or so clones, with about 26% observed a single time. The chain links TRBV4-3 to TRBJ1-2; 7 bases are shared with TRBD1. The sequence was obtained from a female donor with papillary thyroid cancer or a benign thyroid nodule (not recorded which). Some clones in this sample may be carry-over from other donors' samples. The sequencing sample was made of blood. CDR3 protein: CASSQDVRGPLYGYTF. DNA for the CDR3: TGCGCCAGCAGCCAAGATGTAAGGGGGCCTCTCTATGGCTACACCTTC.